This T cell receptor beta chain comes out of a study of T-cell reconstitution after alpha-beta-depleted transplantation in children. V was clipped by 6 bases and J by 0 bases, with 10 bases between them. This CDR3 spans 13 amino acids. Germline V CDR1 and CDR2: DFQATT, SNEGSKA (reference sequence). Library preparation (for TCRbeta) was performed with unique molecular identifiers. TCRdb redid the calling of the PCR reads with MiXCR, one entry per CDR3 protein. The sample consists of 250,000 to 350,000 distinct CDR3 sequences, over 8% of them appearing once. The sample was PBMCs from the stem cell graft donor, taken from the stem cell graft. The chain combines TRBV20-1 with TRBJ2-3, with no clear D. The receptor was derived from a human donor who donated a stem cell graft to a child with SCID. The CDR3 nucleotides read TGCAGTGCGGTTGACGCTAGCACAGATACGCAGTATTTT. It translates to CSAVDASTDTQYF.